The T cell receptor beta chain under discussion was sequenced for a study of blood T cells in healthy people across ages. There are a few counts of this clonotype. The CDR3 runs to 15 residues. The use of a sample-barcoded 5' primer and a J-beta primer mix characterized a second PCR of roughly 7 to 12 cycles. The authors tagged each cDNA molecule using a template-switch adaptor with 12 random nucleotides. TCRdb re-derived calls from the 5' RACE reads in MiXCR, one entry per CDR3 protein. The table records 1.2 million to 1.5 million distinct CDR3 sequences, 40% to 50% of them present only once. At least 7 million PBMCs were isolated per sample.

This chain links TRBV21-1 with TRBJ2-7; the table gives TRBD1 as D, unverified against the DNA. TRBV21-1 is annotated as a pseudogene. Sequenced: blood. The clonotype was recovered from a woman under 30 in good health. DNA of the CDR3: TGTGCCAGCAGCCCCGGGACAGTCCCCTCCTACGAGCAGTACTTC. As protein: CASSPGTVPSYEQYF.